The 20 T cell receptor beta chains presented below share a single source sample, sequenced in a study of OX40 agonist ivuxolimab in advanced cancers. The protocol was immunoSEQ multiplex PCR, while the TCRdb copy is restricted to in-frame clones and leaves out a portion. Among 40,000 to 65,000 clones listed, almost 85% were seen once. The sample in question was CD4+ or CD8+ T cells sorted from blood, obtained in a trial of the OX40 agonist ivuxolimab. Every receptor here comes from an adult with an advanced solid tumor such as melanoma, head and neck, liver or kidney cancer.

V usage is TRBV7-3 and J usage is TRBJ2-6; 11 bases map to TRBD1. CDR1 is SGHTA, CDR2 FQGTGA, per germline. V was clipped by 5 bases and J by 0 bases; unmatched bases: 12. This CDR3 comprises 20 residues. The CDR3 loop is CASSPITDRGRVSGANVLTF. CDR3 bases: TGTGCCAGCAGCCCCATAACGGACAGGGGGCGAGTCTCTGGGGCCAACGTCCTGACTTTC. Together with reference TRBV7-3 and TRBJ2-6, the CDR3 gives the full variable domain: GAGVSQTPSNKVTEKGKYVELRCDPISGHTALYWYRQSLGQGPEFLIYFQGTGAADDSGLPNDRFFAVRPEGSVSTLKIQRTERGDSAVYLCASSPITDRGRVSGANVLTFGAGSRLTVL.

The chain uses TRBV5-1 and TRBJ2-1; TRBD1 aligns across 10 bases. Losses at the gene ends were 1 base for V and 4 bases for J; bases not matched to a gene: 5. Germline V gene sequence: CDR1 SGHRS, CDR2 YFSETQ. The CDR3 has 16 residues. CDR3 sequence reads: CASSLSRDRGYNEQFF. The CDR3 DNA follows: TGCGCCAGCAGCTTGTCCAGGGACAGGGGATACAATGAGCAGTTCTTC. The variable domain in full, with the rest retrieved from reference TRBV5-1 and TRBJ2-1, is KAGVTQTPRYLIKTRGQQVTLSCSPISGHRSVSWYQQTPGQGLQFLFEYFSETQRNKGNFPGRFSGRQFSNSRSEMNVSTLELGDSALYLCASSLSRDRGYNEQFFGPGTRLTVL.

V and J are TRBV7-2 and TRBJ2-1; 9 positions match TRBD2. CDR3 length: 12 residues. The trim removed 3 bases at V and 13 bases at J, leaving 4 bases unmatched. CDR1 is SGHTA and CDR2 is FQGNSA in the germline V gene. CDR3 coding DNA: TGTGCCAGCAGCTTTGCGGGGGGGTACCAGTTCTTC. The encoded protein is CASSFAGGYQFF. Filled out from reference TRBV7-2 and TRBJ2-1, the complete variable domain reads GAGVSQSPSNKVTEKGKDVELRCDPISGHTALYWYRQSLGQGLEFLIYFQGNSAPDKSGLPSDRFSAERTGGSVSTLTIQRTQQEDSAVYLCASSFAGGYQFFGPGTRLTVL.

The CDR3 loop is CASKPTRRAPDTQYF. CDR3 bases: TGTGCCAGCAAGCCAACACGCAGGGCCCCAGATACGCAGTATTTT. The genes are TRBV27 and TRBJ2-3; possible D gene TRBD1, 5 bases. CDR3 length: 15 amino acids. V was cut by 7 bases and J by 4 bases, with 18 bases left in between. Germline CDR1 MNHEY, CDR2 SMNVEV (reference sequence).

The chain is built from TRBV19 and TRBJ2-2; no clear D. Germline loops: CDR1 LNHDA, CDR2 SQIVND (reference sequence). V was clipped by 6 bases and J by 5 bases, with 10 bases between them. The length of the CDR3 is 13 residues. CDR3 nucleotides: TGTGCCAGTAGGGTAACCGGGACCGGGGAGCTGTTTTTT. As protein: CASRVTGTGELFF.

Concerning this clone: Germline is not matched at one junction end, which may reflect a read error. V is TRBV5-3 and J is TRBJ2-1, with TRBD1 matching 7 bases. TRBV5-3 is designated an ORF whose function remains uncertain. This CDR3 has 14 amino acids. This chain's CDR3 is CASSFPGQNNEQFF. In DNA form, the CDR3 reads TGTGCCAGCAGCTTTCCGGGACAGAACAATGAGCAGTTCTTC.

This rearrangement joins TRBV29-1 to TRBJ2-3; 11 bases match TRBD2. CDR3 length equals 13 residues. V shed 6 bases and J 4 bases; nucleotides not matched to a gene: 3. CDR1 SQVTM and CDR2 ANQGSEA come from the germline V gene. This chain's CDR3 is CSVIAGGADTQYF. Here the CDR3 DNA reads TGCAGCGTAATAGCGGGAGGGGCAGATACGCAGTATTTT.

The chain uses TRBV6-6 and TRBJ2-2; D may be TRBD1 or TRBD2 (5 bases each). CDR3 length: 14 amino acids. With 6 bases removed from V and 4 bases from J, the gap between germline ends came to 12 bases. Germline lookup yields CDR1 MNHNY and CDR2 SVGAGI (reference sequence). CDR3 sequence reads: CASSTGPSTGELFF. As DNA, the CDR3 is TGTGCCAGCAGCACGGGACCTAGCACCGGGGAGCTGTTTTTT.

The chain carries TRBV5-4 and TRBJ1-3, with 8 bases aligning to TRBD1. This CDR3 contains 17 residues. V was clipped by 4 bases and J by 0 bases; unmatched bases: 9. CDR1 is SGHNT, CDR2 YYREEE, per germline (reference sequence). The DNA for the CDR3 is TGTGCCAGCAGCCCCAGGCAGGGGGCGAACTCTGGAAACACCATATATTTT. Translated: CASSPRQGANSGNTIYF.

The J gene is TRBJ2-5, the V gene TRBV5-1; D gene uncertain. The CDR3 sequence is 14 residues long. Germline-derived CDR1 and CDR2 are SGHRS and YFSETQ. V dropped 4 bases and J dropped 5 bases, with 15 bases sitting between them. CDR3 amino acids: CASSAPLGRETQYF. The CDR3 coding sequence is TGCGCCAGCAGCGCACCTCTGGGCCGGGAGACCCAGTACTTC.

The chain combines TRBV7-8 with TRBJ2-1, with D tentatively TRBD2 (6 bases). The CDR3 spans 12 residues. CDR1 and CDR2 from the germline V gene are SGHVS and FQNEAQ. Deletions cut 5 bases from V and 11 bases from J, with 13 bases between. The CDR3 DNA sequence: TGTGCCAGCAGCAATTGGGACTTTAAGCAGTTCTTC. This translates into CASSNWDFKQFF.

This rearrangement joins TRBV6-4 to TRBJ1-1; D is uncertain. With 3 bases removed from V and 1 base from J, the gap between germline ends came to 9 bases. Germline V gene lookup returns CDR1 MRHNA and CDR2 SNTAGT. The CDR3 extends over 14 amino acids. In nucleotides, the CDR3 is TGTGCCAGCAGTGAAACGCGGGGGAACACTGAAGCTTTCTTT. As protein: CASSETRGNTEAFF.

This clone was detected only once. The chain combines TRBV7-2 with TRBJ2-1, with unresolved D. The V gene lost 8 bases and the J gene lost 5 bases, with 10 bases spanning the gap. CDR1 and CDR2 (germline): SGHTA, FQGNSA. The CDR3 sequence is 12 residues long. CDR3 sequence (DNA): TGTGCCAGCTCCGGAAATAACAATGAGCAGTTCTTC. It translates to CASSGNNNEQFF. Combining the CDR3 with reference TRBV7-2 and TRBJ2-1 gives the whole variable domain GAGVSQSPSNKVTEKGKDVELRCDPISGHTALYWYRQSLGQGLEFLIYFQGNSAPDKSGLPSDRFSAERTGGSVSTLTIQRTQQEDSAVYLCASSGNNNEQFFGPGTRLTVL.

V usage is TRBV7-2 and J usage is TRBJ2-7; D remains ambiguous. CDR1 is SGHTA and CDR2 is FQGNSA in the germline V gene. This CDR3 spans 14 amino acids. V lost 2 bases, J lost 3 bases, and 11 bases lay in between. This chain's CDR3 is CASSLQVGYYEQYF. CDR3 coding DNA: TGTGCCAGCAGCTTACAGGTCGGCTACTACGAGCAGTACTTC.

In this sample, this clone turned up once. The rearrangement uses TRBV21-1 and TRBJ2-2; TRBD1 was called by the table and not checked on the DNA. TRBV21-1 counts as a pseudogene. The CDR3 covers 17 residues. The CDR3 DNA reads TGTGCCACCAATGGGTGTCTCGGACAGGGATGCACCGGGGAGCTGTTTTTT. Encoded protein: CATNGCLGQGCTGELFF.

CDR3 sequence reads: CAISESLDRDNEQFF. In DNA, the CDR3 is TGTGCCATCAGTGAGTCCCTCGACCGGGACAATGAGCAGTTCTTC. This chain connects TRBV10-3 to TRBJ2-1, with D unresolved. With 0 bases removed from V and 5 bases from J, the gap between germline ends came to 11 bases. The CDR3 sequence is 15 residues long. CDR1 and CDR2 from the germline V gene are ENHRY and SYGVKD.

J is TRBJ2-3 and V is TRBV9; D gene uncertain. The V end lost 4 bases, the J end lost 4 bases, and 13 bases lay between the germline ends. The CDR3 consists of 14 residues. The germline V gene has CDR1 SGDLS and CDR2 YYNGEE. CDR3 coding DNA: TGTGCCAGCAGCTTTTCCGCCGTGGCAGATACGCAGTATTTT. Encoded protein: CASSFSAVADTQYF. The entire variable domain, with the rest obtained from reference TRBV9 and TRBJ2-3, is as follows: DSGVTQTPKHLITATGQRVTLRCSPRSGDLSVYWYQQSLDQGLQFLIQYYNGEERAKGNILERFSAQQFPDLHSELNLSSLELGDSALYFCASSFSAVADTQYFGPGTRLTVL.

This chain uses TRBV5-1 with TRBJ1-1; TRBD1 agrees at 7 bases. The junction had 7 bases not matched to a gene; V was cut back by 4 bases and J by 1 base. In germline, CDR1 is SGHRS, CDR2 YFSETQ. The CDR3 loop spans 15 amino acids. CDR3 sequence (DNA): TGCGCCAGCAGCCCAAGACAGGGCGAGAACACTGAAGCTTTCTTT. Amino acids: CASSPRQGENTEAFF.

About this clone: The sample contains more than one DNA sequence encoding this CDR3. CDR3 bases: TGTGCCAGCTCACCCAAGCGAGAGACCCAGTACTTC. Its translation: CASSPKRETQYF. This chain joins TRBV18 and TRBJ2-5, with D unclear. The CDR3 totals 12 residues. The germline V gene has CDR1 KGHSH and CDR2 LQKENI. Trimming took off 3 bases at V and 4 bases at J, with 6 bases between the two ends.

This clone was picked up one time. The CDR3 spells CASSLRDYGYTF. CDR3 bases: TGCGCCAGCAGCTTGCGGGACTATGGCTACACCTTC. The J gene is TRBJ1-2, the V gene TRBV5-1; D unresolved. The CDR3 spans 12 residues. Looked up from germline, CDR1 is SGHRS and CDR2 is YFSETQ. V was cut by 1 base and J by 3 bases, with 4 bases left in between.